Described below is a single TCR beta chain sequence and its context. Its antigen remains undetermined. The record has no base qualities; no much larger clone is one base away. PBMCs were isolated by Ficoll-Paque density gradient centrifugation. This sample is drawn from a study of T-cell memory formation after mild COVID-19 (dated by TCRdb to the early 2020s). A note on the overall study: Most TCR sequence clusters were specific to one of the two donors. Two young, previously healthy adult volunteers made up the cohort, one male and one female. In a couple of donors, T-cell clones that expanded and contracted after mild COVID-19 were followed by sequencing TCRalpha and TCRbeta repertoires longitudinally. The full study reports these points: The detection of some responding clones in pre-infection memory suggests that pre-existing cross-reactive memory T cells joined the SARS-CoV-2 response. SARS-CoV-2 specificity of the second-wave clones peaking on day 37 was not confirmed. Contracting CD4+ clones were found mainly in CM and EM memory subsets, while CD8+ clones were enriched in EMRA. From day 15 to 85, contracting clones showed balanced CD4/CD8 phenotypes, whereas a second wave of clones that expanded from day 15 to 37 leaned towards CD4+. The study included only a couple of mild cases, and larger cohorts that include severe cases with pre-infection samples were judged to be necessary.

TCRdb shows the sequencer as Illumina NovaSeq 6000. cDNA libraries for TCRalpha and TCRbeta were prepared by 5'RACE using constant-segment primers, with sample barcodes and unique molecular identifiers added. RNA was extracted from every sample with Trizol reagent. Amplification of the libraries took two PCR steps, and the second step added a second sample barcode plus Illumina TruSeq adapters. Libraries were sequenced on an Illumina NovaSeq with 2 x 150 bp paired-end reads. On the authors' methods: With migec v1.2.7, reads were demultiplexed and then collapsed into UMI-guided consensus sequences. Using mixcr v2.1.11, UMI consensuses were aligned to TRA and TRB V and J templates and then assembled into clonotypes. Expanded or contracted clonotypes were those called significant by both edgeR and NoisET, with noise models trained on biological replicates. For edgeR calls, the thresholds were a false discovery rate-adjusted p below 0.01 and a log2 fold-change of 1. As an exploratory analysis of dynamics, PCA with hierarchical clustering was applied to max-normalized trajectories of the 1000 most abundant clonotypes. Separately sequenced CD4+ and CD8+ repertoires were used to assign the CD4 or CD8 phenotype of responding clones. Using fastp trimming at Q25 and MiXCR clonotype assembly, TCRdb reanalyzed the public sequencing data and kept in-frame beta chains. Every entry covers one CDR3 protein and lists the most common genes and DNA from its rows. The authors' filters were not applied to this entry. The sample table contains hundreds of thousands of distinct CDR3 sequences; only one count was recorded for 15% to 20% of them. 20% to 25% of the sample rests with the top ten.

V is clipped by 5 bases and J by 2 bases, and the sequence between their germline boundaries is 10 bases long. The CDR3 spans 14 residues, from the cysteine through the phenylalanine. Only the CDR3 DNA is retained, 42 bases long and in frame from the first base. CDR1 LGHDT and CDR2 YNNKEL are derived from the germline V gene (reference sequence). The sequence came from a man aged 18 to 35 who had mild COVID-19 (a few samples of this study predate the infection). The sample titles of this study are shuffled in the database, so cell type and time point are left out; the donor was told from shared clones. Sequencing was done on a sample of PBMCs or a T cell subset sorted from them (not recorded which). This chain joins TRBV3-1 to TRBJ2-1, and possibly TRBD1, on 5 matching bases. The CDR3 protein is CASSAQGAYNEQFF. The DNA is TGTGCCAGCAGCGCCCAGGGCGCCTACAATGAGCAGTTCTTC.